This T cell receptor (beta chain) was captured by sequencing in a study of monozygotic twins with inflammatory bowel disease. Study-wide results and caveats: Especially with disease activity, IBD patients had fewer clonotypes in common with others than healthy twins did.

With regard to this clonotype: The antigen is undetermined.

Eight distinct reactions (per sample) were used to make the cDNA. Template switching appended UMIs that held a 6-nucleotide sample barcode. After re-calling the 5' RACE reads, TCRdb lists one entry per CDR3 protein, DNA absent. The sample's table shows 350,000 to 550,000 distinct CDR3 sequences. In germline, CDR1 is SGHAT, CDR2 FQNNGV. The CDR3 sequence is 16 residues long. It was from whole blood, with no T cell sorting, that total RNA was isolated. The source material was blood. The gene calls are TRBV11-2 and TRBJ1-1; TCRdb gives TRBD1 as the D gene, but with no DNA this cannot be confirmed. This receptor was identified in a human donor with ulcerative colitis or Crohn's disease, or a healthy co-twin of an affected twin (not recorded which). CDR3 loop: CASSLEGHTGVAEAFF. Full variable domain (rest looked up from reference TRBV11-2 and TRBJ1-1): EAGVAQSPRYKIIEKRQSVAFWCNPISGHATLYWYQQILGQGPKLLIQFQNNGVVDDSQLPKDRFSAERLKGVDSTLKIQPAKLEDSAVYLCASSLEGHTGVAEAFFGQGTRLTVV.